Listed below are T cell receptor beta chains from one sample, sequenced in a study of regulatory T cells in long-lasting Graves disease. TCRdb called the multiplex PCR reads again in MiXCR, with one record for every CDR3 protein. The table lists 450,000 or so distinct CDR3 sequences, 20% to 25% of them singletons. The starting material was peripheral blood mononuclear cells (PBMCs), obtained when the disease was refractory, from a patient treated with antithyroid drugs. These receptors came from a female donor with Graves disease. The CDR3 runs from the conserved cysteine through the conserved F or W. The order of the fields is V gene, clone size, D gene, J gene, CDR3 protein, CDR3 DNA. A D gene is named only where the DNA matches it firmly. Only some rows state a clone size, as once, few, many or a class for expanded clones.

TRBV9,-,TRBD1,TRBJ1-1,CASSEKNSGGAGTEAFF,TGTGCCAGCAGCGAGAAAAACTCAGGGGGGGCAGGCACTGAAGCTTTCTTT
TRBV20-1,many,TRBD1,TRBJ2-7,CSANFGQGSYEQYF,TGCAGTGCAAACTTCGGACAGGGCTCCTACGAGCAGTACTTC
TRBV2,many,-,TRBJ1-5,CATRETDHANQPQHF,TGTGCCACTAGGGAGACAGACCACGCCAATCAGCCCCAGCATTTT
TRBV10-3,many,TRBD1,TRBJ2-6,CAISQGASGANVLTF,TGTGCCATCAGTCAGGGGGCCTCTGGGGCCAACGTCCTGACTTTC
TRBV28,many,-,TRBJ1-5,CASSQGTQPQHF,TGTGCCAGCAGTCAGGGAACGCAGCCCCAGCATTTT
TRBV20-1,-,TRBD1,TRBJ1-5,CSASSGTVGNQPQHF,TGCAGTGCTAGCTCCGGGACAGTCGGCAATCAGCCCCAGCATTTT
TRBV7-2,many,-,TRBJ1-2,CASSLVWGAHGYTF,TGTGCCAGCAGCTTAGTTTGGGGTGCACATGGCTACACCTTC
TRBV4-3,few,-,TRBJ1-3,CASSQDPYRSSSGNTIYF,TGCGCCAGCAGCCAAGATCCCTACAGGTCGAGCTCTGGAAACACCATATATTTT
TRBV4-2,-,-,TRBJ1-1,CASSQNTVMNTEAFF,TGTGCCAGCAGCCAGAATACAGTGATGAACACTGAAGCTTTCTTT
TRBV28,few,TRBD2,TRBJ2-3,CASSRTQRGYSDTQYF,TGTGCCAGCAGTCGTACTCAGCGGGGGTATTCAGATACGCAGTATTTT
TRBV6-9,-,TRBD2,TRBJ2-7,CASSSRTSGLLYEQYF,TGTGCCAGCAGTTCCAGGACTAGCGGACTGCTCTACGAGCAGTACTTC
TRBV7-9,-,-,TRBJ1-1,CASSRLEAFF,TGTGCCAGCAGTAGGCTTGAAGCTTTCTTT
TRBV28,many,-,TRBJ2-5,CASSTTETQYF,TGTGCCAGCAGCACGACTGAGACCCAGTACTTC
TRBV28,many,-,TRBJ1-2,CASSLEPGAGANYGYTF,TGTGCCAGCAGTTTAGAGCCAGGGGCAGGAGCTAACTATGGCTACACCTTC
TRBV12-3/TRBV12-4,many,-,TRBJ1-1,CASSLVASTEAFF,TGTGCCAGCAGTTTAGTTGCTAGCACTGAAGCTTTCTTT
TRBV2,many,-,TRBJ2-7,CASSESASRVIVYEQYF,TGTGCCAGCAGTGAATCGGCTTCAAGGGTAATCGTCTACGAGCAGTACTTC
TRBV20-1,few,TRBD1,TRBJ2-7,CSARYATGVYEQYF,TGCAGTGCTAGGTACGCGACAGGGGTCTACGAGCAGTACTTC
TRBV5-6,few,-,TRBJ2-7,CASSLEGREYEQYF,TGTGCCAGCAGCTTGGAAGGCAGGGAGTACGAGCAGTACTTC
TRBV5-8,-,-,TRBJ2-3,CASSLGVSSSTDTQYF,TGTGCCAGCAGCTTGGGAGTGTCGTCTAGCACAGATACGCAGTATTTT
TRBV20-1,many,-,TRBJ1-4,CSETRSGTNEKLFF,TGCAGTGAAACCAGGAGCGGAACTAATGAAAAACTGTTTTTT
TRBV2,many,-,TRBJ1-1,CALSWGVDTEAFF,TGTGCCCTATCTTGGGGGGTGGACACTGAAGCTTTCTTT
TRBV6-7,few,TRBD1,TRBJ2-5,CASGWDRALGETQYF,TGTGCCAGCGGATGGGACAGAGCTTTAGGAGAGACCCAGTACTTC
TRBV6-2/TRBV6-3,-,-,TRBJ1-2,CASSYFQAPGYTF,TGTGCCAGCAGTTACTTCCAGGCCCCTGGCTACACCTTC
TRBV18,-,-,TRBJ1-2,CASSPIREGNYGYTF,TGTGCCAGCTCACCAATCCGGGAAGGAAACTATGGCTACACCTTC
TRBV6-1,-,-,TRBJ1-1,CASKLRGMRNGAFF,TGTGCCAGCAAACTCCGGGGCATGAGAAATGGGGCTTTCTTT
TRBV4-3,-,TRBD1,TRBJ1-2,CASSQRTGGHYGYTF,TGCGCCAGCAGCCAGCGGACAGGGGGGCACTATGGCTACACCTTC
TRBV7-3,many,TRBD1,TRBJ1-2,CASSPTTGEGYTF,TGTGCCAGCAGCCCGACGACAGGGGAAGGCTACACCTTC
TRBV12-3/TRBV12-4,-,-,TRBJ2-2,CASSYVQYAGELFF,TGTGCCAGCAGTTACGTACAGTATGCCGGGGAGCTGTTTTTT
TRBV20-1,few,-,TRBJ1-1,CSASRVLFTEAFF,TGCAGTGCTAGTCGTGTCTTATTCACTGAAGCTTTCTTT
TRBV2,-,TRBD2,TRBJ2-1,CASKTGLANYNEQFF,TGTGCCAGCAAGACGGGACTAGCGAACTACAATGAGCAGTTCTTC
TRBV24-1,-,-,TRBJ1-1,CATSLGLDTEAFF,TGTGCCACCAGTCTGGGGTTGGACACTGAAGCTTTCTTT
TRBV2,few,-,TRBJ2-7,CASVAQGEQYF,TGTGCCAGCGTGGCCCAGGGGGAGCAGTACTTC
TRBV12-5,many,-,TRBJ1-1,CASGLVIFNEANTEAFF,TGTGCTAGTGGTTTGGTAATATTTAACGAGGCGAACACTGAAGCTTTCTTT
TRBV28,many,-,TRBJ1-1,CASSFFPEAFF,TGTGCCAGCAGTTTCTTCCCTGAAGCTTTCTTT
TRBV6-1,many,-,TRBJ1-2,CASSPEAYGYTF,TGTGCCAGCAGTCCCGAGGCCTATGGCTACACCTTC
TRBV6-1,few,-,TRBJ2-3,CAILPLGGNGSSGTEYF,TGTGCCATCCTACCACTAGGCGGGAACGGGTCATCCGGGACAGAGTATTTT
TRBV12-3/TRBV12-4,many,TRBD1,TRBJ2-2,CASITPPGQGARGTGELFF,TGTGCCAGCATCACCCCTCCGGGACAGGGGGCGCGGGGCACCGGGGAGCTGTTTTTT
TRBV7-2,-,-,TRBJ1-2,CASSLGVAAQEAYGYTF,TGTGCCAGCAGCTTAGGCGTCGCGGCTCAGGAAGCCTATGGCTACACCTTC
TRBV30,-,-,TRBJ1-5,CAVQAGSSNQPQHF,TGTGCGGTACAGGCCGGGAGCAGCAATCAGCCCCAGCATTTT
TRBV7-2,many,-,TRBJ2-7,CASSSGPRGATYEQYF,TGTGCCAGCAGCTCGGGACCCAGGGGGGCCACCTACGAGCAGTACTTC
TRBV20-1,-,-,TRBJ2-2,CSASKDSGELFF,TGCAGTGCATCGAAGGATTCGGGGGAGCTGTTTTTT
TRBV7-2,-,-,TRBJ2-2,CASSPLGVGELFF,TGCGCCAGCAGCCCTTTGGGGGTCGGGGAGCTGTTTTTT
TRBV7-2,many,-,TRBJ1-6,CASSAETVYTLHF,TGTGCCAGCAGCGCGGAGACAGTTTACACCCTCCACTTT
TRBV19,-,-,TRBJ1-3,CASSIVSSGNIIYF,TGTGCCAGTAGTATTGTGAGCTCTGGAAACATCATATATTTT
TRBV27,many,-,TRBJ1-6,CASSLKAGRNNSPLHF,TGTGCCAGCAGTTTAAAGGCAGGGCGGAATAATTCACCCCTCCACTTT
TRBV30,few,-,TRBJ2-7,CAWSPASPYEQYF,TGTGCCTGGAGTCCGGCTAGTCCCTACGAGCAGTACTTC
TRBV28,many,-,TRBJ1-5,CASRGGGQPQHF,TGTGCCAGCAGGGGGGGTGGACAGCCCCAGCATTTT
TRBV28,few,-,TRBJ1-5,CASSSGTIYQPQHF,TGTGCCAGCAGCTCCGGGACAATTTATCAGCCCCAGCATTTT
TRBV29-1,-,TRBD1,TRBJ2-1,CSAWTGYNEQFF,TGCAGCGCCTGGACAGGGTACAATGAGCAGTTCTTC
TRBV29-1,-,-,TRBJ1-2,CSVEVPGQGYTF,TGCAGCGTTGAAGTGCCAGGGCAAGGCTACACCTTC
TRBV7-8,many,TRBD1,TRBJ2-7,CASSLPGTGGPYEQYF,TGTGCCAGCAGCCTACCTGGGACAGGGGGGCCCTACGAGCAGTACTTC
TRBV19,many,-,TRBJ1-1,CASSGGTESNTEAFF,TGTGCCAGTAGTGGAGGGACGGAATCGAACACTGAAGCTTTCTTT
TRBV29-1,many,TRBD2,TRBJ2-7,CSVPSGRAGEQYF,TGCAGCGTCCCCAGCGGGAGGGCGGGGGAGCAGTACTTC
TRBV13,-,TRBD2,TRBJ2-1,CAGVLAGGNEQFF,TGTGCCGGCGTCTTAGCGGGAGGCAATGAGCAGTTCTTC
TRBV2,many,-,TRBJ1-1,CASPPGVGFF,TGTGCCAGCCCTCCGGGGGTCGGTTTCTTT
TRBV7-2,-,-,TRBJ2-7,CASSSGLHEQYF,TGTGCCAGCAGCTCAGGATTGCACGAGCAGTACTTC
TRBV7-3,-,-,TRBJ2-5,CASSLSGLASGETQYF,TGTGCCAGCAGCTTAAGCGGCCTAGCGAGTGGAGAGACCCAGTACTTC
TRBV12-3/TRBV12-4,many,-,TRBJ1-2,CASSLTGRDGYTF,TGTGCCAGCAGTCTCACAGGGAGGGATGGCTACACCTTC
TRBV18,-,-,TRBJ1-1,CASSPPGPNTEAFF,TGTGCCAGCTCACCACCAGGGCCGAACACTGAAGCTTTCTTT